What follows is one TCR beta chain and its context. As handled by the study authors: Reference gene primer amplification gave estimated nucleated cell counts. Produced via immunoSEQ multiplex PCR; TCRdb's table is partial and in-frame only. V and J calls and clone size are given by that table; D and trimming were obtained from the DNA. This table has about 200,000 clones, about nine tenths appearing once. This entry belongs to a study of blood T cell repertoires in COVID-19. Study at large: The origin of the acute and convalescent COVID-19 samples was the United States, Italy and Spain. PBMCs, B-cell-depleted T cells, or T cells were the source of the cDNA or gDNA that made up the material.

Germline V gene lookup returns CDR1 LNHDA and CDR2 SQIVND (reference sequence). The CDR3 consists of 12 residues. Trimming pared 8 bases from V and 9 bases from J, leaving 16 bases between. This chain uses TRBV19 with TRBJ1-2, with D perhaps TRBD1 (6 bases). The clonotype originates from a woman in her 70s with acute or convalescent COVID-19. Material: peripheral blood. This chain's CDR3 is CASSGRGERYTF. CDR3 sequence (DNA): TGTGCCAGTTCAGGCAGGGGCGAACGCTACACCTTC. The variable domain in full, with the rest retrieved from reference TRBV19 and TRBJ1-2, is DGGITQSPKYLFRKEGQNVTLSCEQNLNHDAMYWYRQDPGQGLRLIYYSQIVNDFQKGDIAEGYSVSREKKESFPLTVTSAQKNPTAFYLCASSGRGERYTFGSGTRLTVV.